This T cell receptor (beta chain) emerged from a study of T cell changes during pregnancy in multiple sclerosis. The count of this clone is one. Some clones are missing from TCRdb's copy, which holds only in-frame ones; the method was immunoSEQ multiplex PCR. The table shows under 60,000 clones, with around 92% occurring only once. V lost 7 bases, J lost 4 bases, and 12 bases stayed unmatched. The CDR3 sequence is 16 residues long. Germline assignment: CDR1 SGHTA and CDR2 FQGNSA. This clonotype was obtained from a female donor with multiple sclerosis, enrolled in a pregnancy study. The chain recombines TRBV7-2 with TRBJ2-5, with 10 positions matching TRBD1. Here the sequenced sample was CD4+ T cells from peripheral blood mononuclear cells, taken after pregnancy. CDR3 protein: CASTLGDRGLGETQYF. The CDR3 DNA reads TGTGCCAGCACCCTCGGGGACAGGGGATTAGGAGAGACCCAGTACTTC. Combining the CDR3 with reference TRBV7-2 and TRBJ2-5 gives the whole variable domain GAGVSQSPSNKVTEKGKDVELRCDPISGHTALYWYRQSLGQGLEFLIYFQGNSAPDKSGLPSDRFSAERTGGSVSTLTIQRTQQEDSAVYLCASTLGDRGLGETQYFGPGTRLLVL.